The sequence of this TCR beta chain was determined in a study of blood T cell repertoires in COVID-19. J gave up 4 bases and V 0 bases, and 6 bases lay outside the gene matches. Germline values: CDR1 LGHNA, CDR2 YNFKEQ. The CDR3 runs 16 residues. TCRdb's copy holds only in-frame clones and misses some; the assay was immunoSEQ multiplex PCR. The data contain a few hundred thousand clones, approximately 92% of them singletons. The sample taken for sequencing was PBMCs or T cells enriched from blood (not recorded which). This chain links TRBV4-2 with TRBJ1-2; 9 bases match TRBD1. This TCR was sampled from a man younger than 35 who had recovered from COVID-19. Here the CDR3 DNA reads TGTGCCAGCAGCCAAGAGACAGGACAGGGGATCTATGGCTACACCTTC. Protein product: CASSQETGQGIYGYTF.